Listed below are T cell receptor beta chains from one sample, sequenced in a study of blood T cell repertoires in COVID-19. Repertoires were generated with immunoSEQ multiplex PCR, while TCRdb's copy carries only in-frame clones and drops some. This table has over 50,000 clones, roughly 79% appearing once. The sample consisted of peripheral blood. Receptor source: a human donor with active or convalescent COVID-19. The donor label of this sample is uncertain. Each CDR3 is given without its conserved first and last residue.

V: TRBV11-1
CDR3: ASSQTAQGYEQY

V: TRBV28
CDR3: ASTHSSKADTQY

V: TRBV15
CDR3: ATSGGFSGNTIY

V: TRBV28
CDR3: ASGPREKLF

V: TRBV19
CDR3: ASSIDSLYGYT

V: TRBV30
CDR3: AWSAGGQPQH

V: TRBV11-3
CDR3: ASSPTRTDTQY

V: TRBV14
CDR3: ASSSGFYGYT

V: TRBV5-6
CDR3: ASSLGAGIEAF

V: TRBV10-3
CDR3: AISESPTGGSSETQY

V: TRBV5-6
CDR3: ASTGQGRTDTQY

V: TRBV11-3
CDR3: ASSPGRGQETQY

V: TRBV5-1
CDR3: ASRPTGGRGTEAF

V: TRBV9
CDR3: ASSVDSGLAPIASTDTQY

V: TRBV20-1
CDR3: SASFRTGDGNQPQH

V: TRBV2
CDR3: ASRASLREQF

V: TRBV4-2
CDR3: ASGPLGQNEKLF

V: TRBV5-3
CDR3: ARSREGPGANYGYT

V: TRBV28
CDR3: ASTQGPYGYT

V: TRBV7-9
CDR3: ASSLGSGGSGEKLF

V: TRBV21-1
CDR3: ASSNLVGPGNTIY

V: TRBV19
CDR3: ASSIGQPYNEQF

V: TRBV6-6
CDR3: ASSSGGGELF

V: TRBV5-4
CDR3: ASSLEYGEAF